The 18 T cell receptor beta chains presented below share a single source sample, sequenced in a study of T cell clonotyping in hematopoietic cell transplantation. Indicated time point: recipient sample about 28 days before transplant, after cytoreduction. This table comes from immunoSEQ multiplex PCR, and its TCRdb copy is limited to in-frame clones, with some not included. The sample has some 26,000 clones; 82% are singletons. Sequencing used peripheral blood mononuclear cells, obtained before stem cell transplant. These receptors all come from a man aged 35 to 55 with acute myeloid leukemia. Some clones in this sample may be carry-over from other donors' samples.

The rearrangement uses TRBV7-2 and TRBJ1-2; TRBD1 agrees at 11 bases. Germline CDR1 and CDR2: SGHTA and FQGNSA. The CDR3 has 14 amino acids. After removal of 5 bases from V and 4 bases from J, the junction contained 3 bases not matched to a gene. The CDR3 loop is CASSTDRGPYGYTF. DNA for the CDR3: TGTGCCAGCAGCACGGACAGGGGGCCCTATGGCTACACCTTC.

The gene calls are TRBV6-5 and TRBJ2-7; TRBD1 aligns across 9 bases. The CDR3 is 15 amino acids. V was clipped by 10 bases and J by 0 bases; unmatched bases: 10. The germline gives CDR1 MNHEY, CDR2 SVGAGI. Here the CDR3 reads CATTGTGSNSYEQYF. In DNA, the CDR3 is TGTGCCACAACCGGGACAGGGTCCAACTCCTACGAGCAGTACTTC.

The V and J genes are TRBV25-1 and TRBJ2-7, with a possible D match to TRBD2 (5 bases). Between the trimmed V and J ends, which lost 5 bases and 0 bases, there was a span of 17 bases. This CDR3 has 16 residues. From germline, CDR1 is MGHDK and CDR2 SYGVNS. The CDR3 DNA reads as TGTGCCAGCAGTAGTACCCGGGGTGGGAGCTCCTACGAGCAGTACTTC. Amino acid sequence: CASSSTRGGSSYEQYF.

This clone has a handful of counts. The CDR3 protein is CASSLVPGVETQYF. The CDR3 coding sequence is TGTGCCAGCAGCTTAGTCCCGGGCGTCGAGACCCAGTACTTC. The rearrangement uses TRBV7-2 and TRBJ2-5; D is ambiguous. The CDR3 totals 14 residues. The germline V gene has CDR1 SGHTA and CDR2 FQGNSA. V was cut by 1 base and J by 5 bases, with 11 bases left in between.

This clone was counted once. CDR3: CASSERSGTGYYEQYF. The CDR3 nucleotides read TGCGCCAGCAGCGAAAGGTCCGGGACAGGGTACTACGAGCAGTACTTC. The chain couples TRBV4-3 to TRBJ2-5; 9 nucleotides match TRBD1. Judging by the DNA end, TRBJ2-7 fits better; the J call may be wrong. Germline V gene lookup returns CDR1 LGHNA and CDR2 YSLEER. This CDR3 spans 16 amino acids.

J is TRBJ1-5 and V is TRBV6-1, with D perhaps matching TRBD1 (5 bases). With 4 bases removed from V and 9 bases from J, the gap between germline ends came to 16 bases. Germline V gene sequence: CDR1 MNHNS, CDR2 SASEGT. This CDR3 contains 14 residues. CDR3 sequence reads: CASSGVGESGPQHF. The CDR3 nucleotides read TGTGCCAGCAGTGGGGTGGGGGAAAGTGGGCCCCAGCATTTT.

As concerns this clone: A read error may produce the germline difference seen at one junction end. The V gene is TRBV5-1, the J gene TRBJ2-2; 8 bases align to TRBD2. The CDR3 length is 17 residues. CDR1 and CDR2 from the germline V gene are SGHRS and YFSETQ. The CDR3 region is CASSLSPGGGNAGELFF. The CDR3 DNA reads TGCGCCAGCAGCTTGTCCCCGGGAGGGGGGAACGCCGGGGAGCTGTTTTTT.

V gene TRBV7-8 combines with J gene TRBJ1-2, with D possibly being TRBD1 (6 bases). This CDR3 region has 14 residues. Germline CDR1 SGHVS, CDR2 FQNEAQ. Trimming took off 2 bases at V and 7 bases at J, with 14 bases between the two ends. CDR3 nucleotides: TGTGCCAGCAGCTTAATACAGGGAGGTGGTGGCTACACCTTC. It translates to CASSLIQGGGGYTF.

The chain couples TRBV25-1 to TRBJ1-5, with no clear D. Germline V gene sequence: CDR1 MGHDK, CDR2 SYGVNS. There are 13 residues in the CDR3. Trimming shortened V by 6 bases and J by 5 bases, and 11 bases separated the two germline ends. In DNA, the CDR3 is TGTGCCAGCAGCCTGGACGGATATCAGCCCCAGCATTTT. Translating gives CASSLDGYQPQHF.

This clone was counted a few times. The rearrangement links TRBV9 to TRBJ1-2, with a weak D call TRBD1 (6 bases). Trimming took 3 bases from V and 3 from J, leaving 21 bases between them. Germline CDR1 SGDLS, CDR2 YYNGEE. The CDR3 loop spans 17 amino acids. The CDR3 reads CASSEGIGGQEDYGYTF. In DNA form, the CDR3 reads TGTGCCAGCAGCGAAGGGATCGGGGGACAAGAAGACTATGGCTACACCTTC.

This chain links TRBV5-8 with TRBJ2-1; unclear D gene. From germline, CDR1 is SGHTS and CDR2 YDEGEE. This CDR3 spans 13 amino acids. Trimming took off 5 bases at V and 4 bases at J, with 10 bases between the two ends. Here the CDR3 reads CASRFGVYNEQFF. DNA for the CDR3: TGTGCCAGCAGGTTTGGGGTTTACAATGAGCAGTTCTTC.

Remarks on this clone: An end of the junction does not agree with germline; a read error may underlie this. As DNA, the CDR3 is TGTGCTAGCAGCTTACAGTCCAGGGTTCGCGGCTACACCTTC. Its protein is CASSLQSRVRGYTF. The rearrangement uses TRBV7-7 and TRBJ1-2, with D perhaps TRBD1 (5 bases). CDR1 and CDR2 (germline): SSHAT, FNYEAQ (reference sequence). The CDR3 has 14 residues.

The rearrangement links TRBV28 to TRBJ2-6, with D perhaps TRBD2 (6 bases). Between the trimmed V and J ends, which lost 3 bases and 0 bases, there was a span of 9 bases. The CDR3 extends over 16 amino acids. The V gene's germline CDR1 is MDHEN and CDR2 SYDVKM. CDR3 bases: TGTGCCAGCAGTTTTATCGGGGGCTCTGGGGCCAACGTCCTGACTTTC. This sequence encodes CASSFIGGSGANVLTF.

CDR3 residues: CASSLEETQYF. The CDR3 DNA reads TGTGCCAGCAGCCTAGAGGAGACCCAGTACTTC. This chain uses TRBV28 with TRBJ2-5; the D is unclear. This CDR3 contains 11 residues. V lost 6 bases to trimming and J lost 5 bases, with 7 bases between them. Germline assignment: CDR1 MDHEN and CDR2 SYDVKM.

The chain has TRBV6-5 and TRBJ2-1, with 11 bases fitting TRBD1. This CDR3 is 16 amino acids long. V dropped 4 bases and J dropped 7; count of bases not matched to a gene: 9. Germline CDR1 MNHEY, CDR2 SVGAGI. The DNA of the CDR3 is TGTGCCAGCAGTTTCCTGCGGACAGGGGGCCTGAATGAGCAGTTCTTC. This codes for CASSFLRTGGLNEQFF.

The chain uses TRBV13 and TRBJ2-7; D gene ambiguous. In germline, CDR1 is PRHDT, CDR2 FYEKMQ (reference sequence). V gave up 7 bases and J gave up 1 base, with 11 bases separating them. The CDR3 has 13 residues. DNA for the CDR3: TGTGCCAGCACCCTCGCCGGATCCTACGAGCAGTACTTC. It encodes CASTLAGSYEQYF.

The V call is TRBV9, the J call TRBJ2-1; maybe TRBD2 (6 bases). V lost 0 bases and J lost 7, with 14 bases in between. CDR3 length: 15 amino acids. CDR1 is SGDLS and CDR2 is YYNGEE in the germline V gene. The CDR3 sequence: CASSVGPSGGNEQFF. DNA of the CDR3: TGTGCCAGCAGCGTAGGTCCGAGCGGAGGGAATGAGCAGTTCTTC.

This clone is a singleton in its sample. The chain uses TRBV28 and TRBJ1-6; D is ambiguous. This CDR3 is 14 amino acids long. Germline values: CDR1 MDHEN, CDR2 SYDVKM. Trimming removed 4 bases at V and 7 bases at J, with 11 bases between. CDR3 sequence reads: CASSWPVTNSPLHF. CDR3 sequence (DNA): TGTGCCAGCAGTTGGCCGGTAACGAATTCACCCCTCCACTTT.